A single sample is the source of the 14 T cell receptor beta chains below, sequenced in a study of naive and memory T cell subsets. Two oligonucleotides, mixed equimolar, formed the beta constant-region primer covering TRBC1 and TRBC2. Ligated cDNA was amplified by four rounds of PCR with nested alpha and beta constant-region primers and SP2. MiXCR, applied by TCRdb to the UMI-ligation and nested PCR reads, yields one record per CDR3 protein. The sample has 95,000 to 150,000 distinct CDR3 sequences, roughly 36% seen once. Source material: central memory CD4+ T cells from blood. The origin of the receptors is a human donor in good health.

The J gene is TRBJ2-3, the V gene TRBV19; 11 nucleotides line up with TRBD2. The germline CDR1 and CDR2 sequences are LNHDA and SQIVND (reference sequence). The length of the CDR3 is 18 residues. The V segment lost 3 bases and the J segment 1 base; nucleotides outside the gene matches: 9. CDR3 coding DNA: TGTGCCAGTAGTATCCTAGCGGGGGGACCCTCGGGCACAGATACGCAGTATTTT. It codes for CASSILAGGPSGTDTQYF.

This chain uses TRBV27 with TRBJ2-7; tentative D call: TRBD1 (5 bases). V lost 8 bases and J lost 2, with 13 bases in between. CDR3 size: 13 residues. Germline-derived CDR1 and CDR2 are MNHEY and SMNVEV (reference sequence). CDR3 in amino acids: CASGQHATYEQYF. The CDR3 DNA reads TGTGCCAGCGGACAACACGCAACCTACGAGCAGTACTTC.

The V gene is TRBV29-1, the J gene TRBJ2-5; 10 bases map to TRBD1. After removal of 5 bases from V and 4 bases from J, the junction contained 7 bases not matched to a gene. The germline V gene has CDR1 SQVTM and CDR2 ANQGSEA. The CDR3 has 14 residues. CDR3 residues: CSVRRTGGRETQYF. For the CDR3, the DNA is TGCAGCGTTCGTCGGACAGGGGGGAGAGAGACCCAGTACTTC.

The chain has TRBV18 and TRBJ2-7; perhaps TRBD2 as D (5 bases). Germline lookup yields CDR1 KGHSH and CDR2 LQKENI. This CDR3 is built from 17 residues. With 6 bases removed from V and 6 bases from J, the gap between germline ends came to 27 bases. This CDR3 reads CASSPTVRGYGLGEQYF. The CDR3 nucleotides read TGTGCCAGCTCCCCAACCGTGAGAGGGTACGGCCTAGGCGAGCAGTACTTC.

The chain combines TRBV12-3 or TRBV12-4 with TRBJ2-2; 8 bases are a match to TRBD2. Unmatched junction bases numbered 8, after V lost 3 bases and J lost 5 bases. This CDR3 is built from 16 residues. The CDR3 here is CASSFKAGVMTGELFF. In DNA form, the CDR3 reads TGTGCCAGCAGTTTTAAAGCGGGAGTGATGACCGGGGAGCTGTTTTTT.

This clonotype was detected a few times. V usage is TRBV20-1 and J usage is TRBJ2-1, with 7 bases identical to TRBD2. V lost 1 base, J lost 7 bases, and 7 bases stayed unmatched. The CDR3 loop spans 14 amino acids. Germline V lookup: CDR1 DFQATT, CDR2 SNEGSKA (reference sequence). The CDR3 here is CSARVREWKNEQFF. The CDR3 region has the DNA TGCAGTGCTAGAGTGCGGGAGTGGAAGAATGAGCAGTTCTTC.

J is TRBJ2-5 and V is TRBV12-3 or TRBV12-4; 9 bases map to TRBD1. J lost 4 bases, V lost 1 base, and 1 base had no gene match. This CDR3 contains 14 residues. The CDR3 sequence is CASSLDRGRETQYF. DNA of the CDR3: TGTGCCAGCAGTTTAGACAGGGGGCGAGAGACCCAGTACTTC.

The sample holds a few counts of this clonotype. The chain recombines TRBV4-2 with TRBJ1-2; 9 positions agree with TRBD1. The ends lost 0 bases at V and 6 bases at J; junction bases unmatched: 5. The CDR3 totals 15 residues. Looked up from germline, CDR1 is LGHNA and CDR2 is YNFKEQ. CDR3 amino acids: CASSQDGTGYDGYTF. As DNA, the CDR3 is TGTGCCAGCAGCCAAGATGGGACAGGGTACGATGGCTACACCTTC.

This chain connects TRBV29-1 to TRBJ1-4; D might be TRBD1 (5 bases). V was cut by 7 bases and J by 8 bases, with 14 bases left in between. Germline V CDR1 and CDR2: SQVTM, ANQGSEA. This CDR3 spans 12 amino acids. The CDR3 loop reads CSAKGLGEKLFF. The CDR3 region has the DNA TGCAGCGCCAAGGGGCTAGGGGAAAAACTGTTTTTT.

CDR3: CSAPRAPSIYEQYF. CDR3 DNA: TGCAGTGCCCCCCGGGCCCCGTCGATCTACGAGCAGTACTTC. J is TRBJ2-7 and V is TRBV20-1, with no clear D. The V gene lost 6 bases and the J gene lost 3 bases, with 18 bases spanning the gap. Looked up from germline, CDR1 is DFQATT and CDR2 is SNEGSKA (reference sequence). This CDR3 has 14 residues.

This clonotype was recorded a few times. The chain couples TRBV11-2 to TRBJ2-1; 11 bases are a match to TRBD2. The trim removed 5 bases at V and 3 bases at J, leaving 9 bases unmatched. The CDR3 loop spans 17 amino acids. Germline V lookup: CDR1 SGHAT, CDR2 FQNNGV. The CDR3 loop reads CASSTPGLAVRYNEQFF. Written as DNA, the CDR3 is TGTGCCAGCAGCACCCCGGGACTAGCGGTGCGCTACAATGAGCAGTTCTTC.

This clonotype has only one observation. The chain combines TRBV6-5 with TRBJ1-2; 8 nucleotides match TRBD1. The V gene end was trimmed by 6 bases and the J gene end by 9 bases; junction bases not matched to a gene: 15. The CDR3 length is 15 residues. CDR1 MNHEY and CDR2 SVGAGI come from the germline V gene. The CDR3 nucleotides are TGTGCCAGCAGCCCTCTCAGGGGGCAATGGATTCGCTACACCTTC. Protein sequence: CASSPLRGQWIRYTF.

This clonotype was counted between two and nine times. The V and J genes are TRBV5-1 and TRBJ1-2, with D perhaps matching TRBD1 (5 bases). The germline V and J ends were trimmed by 0 bases and 6 bases, with 12 bases remaining between them. From germline, CDR1 is SGHRS and CDR2 YFSETQ. The CDR3 has 14 amino acids. The DNA of the CDR3 is TGCGCCAGCAGCTTGGACCAGGGAAAGAATGGCTACACCTTC. It encodes CASSLDQGKNGYTF.

This clonotype was seen just once. The chain employs TRBV28 and TRBJ2-2; 9 nucleotides line up with TRBD2. The junction had 8 bases not matched to a gene; V was cut back by 2 bases and J by 7 bases. CDR3 length equals 16 residues. Germline values: CDR1 MDHEN, CDR2 SYDVKM. CDR3 sequence reads: CASSLLRTSVGGELFF. In DNA form, the CDR3 reads TGTGCCAGCAGTTTACTGCGGACTAGCGTTGGCGGGGAGCTGTTTTTT.